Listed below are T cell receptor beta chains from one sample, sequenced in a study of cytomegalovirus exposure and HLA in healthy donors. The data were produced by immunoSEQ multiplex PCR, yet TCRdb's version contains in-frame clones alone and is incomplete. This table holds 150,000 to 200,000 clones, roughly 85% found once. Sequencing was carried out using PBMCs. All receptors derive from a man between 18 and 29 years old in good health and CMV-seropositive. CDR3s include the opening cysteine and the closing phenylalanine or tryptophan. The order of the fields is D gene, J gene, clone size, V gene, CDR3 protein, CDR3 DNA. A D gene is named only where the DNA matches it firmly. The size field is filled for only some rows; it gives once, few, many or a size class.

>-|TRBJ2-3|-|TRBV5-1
CASSLAWPGSTDTQYF
TGCGCCAGCAGCTTGGCGTGGCCAGGGAGCACAGATACGCAGTATTTT
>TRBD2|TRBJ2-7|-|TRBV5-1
CASSFDSGGPRYEQYF
TGCGCCAGCAGCTTTGATTCGGGGGGACCCCGGTACGAGCAGTACTTC
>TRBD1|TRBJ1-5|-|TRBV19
CASSSSPGQGYSNQPQHF
TGTGCCAGTAGTTCAAGTCCGGGACAGGGATATAGCAATCAGCCCCAGCATTTT
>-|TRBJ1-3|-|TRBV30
CAWSSGSGNTIYF
TGTGCCTGGAGTTCGGGGTCTGGAAACACCATATATTTT
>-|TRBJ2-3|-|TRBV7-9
CSSTVSRVNTDTQYF
TGTTCCAGCACCGTTTCGCGGGTGAACACAGATACGCAGTATTTT
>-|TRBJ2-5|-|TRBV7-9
CSSSLASGETQYF
TGTTCCAGCAGCTTAGCATCGGGGGAGACCCAGTACTTC
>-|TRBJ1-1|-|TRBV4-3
CASSLGLQNTEAFF
TGCGCCAGCAGCCTGGGACTTCAGAACACTGAAGCTTTCTTT
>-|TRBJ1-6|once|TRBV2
CASSEKSLRAPLHF
TGCGCCAGCAGTGAAAAATCCCTGCGGGCACCCCTCCACTTT
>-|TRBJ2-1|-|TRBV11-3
CASSWGGVRGEQFF
TGTGCCAGCAGCTGGGGGGGCGTTAGAGGTGAGCAGTTCTTC
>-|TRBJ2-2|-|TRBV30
CAWSLWNTGELFF
TGTGCCTGGAGCCTCTGGAACACCGGGGAGCTGTTTTTT
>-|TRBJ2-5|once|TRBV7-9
CASSSNRGSETQYF
TGTGCCAGCAGTTCAAATCGGGGGTCAGAGACCCAGTACTTC
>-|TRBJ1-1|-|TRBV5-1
CASSVASGALLTEAFF
TGCGCCAGCAGCGTTGCCTCTGGGGCCCTTTTAACTGAAGCTTTCTTT
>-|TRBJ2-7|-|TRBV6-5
CASSYTTGLEQYF
TGTGCCAGCAGTTACACGACGGGACTTGAGCAGTACTTC
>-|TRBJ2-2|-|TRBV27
CASSWQGDWYGTGELFF
TGTGCCAGCAGTTGGCAGGGCGATTGGTATGGCACCGGGGAGCTGTTTTTT
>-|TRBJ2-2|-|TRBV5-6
CASSYRANTGELFF
TGTGCCAGCAGCTACAGGGCGAACACCGGGGAGCTGTTTTTT
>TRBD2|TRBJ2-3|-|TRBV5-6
CASSIAGGSTDTQYF
TGTGCCAGCAGCATAGCGGGGGGGAGCACAGATACGCAGTATTTT